This T cell receptor (beta chain) was profiled in a study of blood T cell repertoires in COVID-19. TCRdb keeps only in-frame clones here, not all; method: immunoSEQ multiplex PCR. The sample holds about 250,000 clones, 65% to 90% seen once. Membership in each cohort depended on participant-reported clinical history. What was sequenced was PBMCs or T cells enriched from blood (not recorded which). The clonotype originates from a woman between 50 and 59 years old with acute COVID-19.

CDR3 sequence reads: CASSSHEGQGFGSPLHF. The CDR3 region has the DNA TGTGCCAGCAGCTCTCATGAGGGACAGGGTTTTGGTTCACCCCTCCACTTT. V and J are TRBV7-9 and TRBJ1-6; 9 bases agree with TRBD1. The CDR3 contains 17 residues. The V segment lost 4 bases and the J segment 9 bases; nucleotides outside the gene matches: 13. CDR1 SEHNR and CDR2 FQNEAQ come from the germline V gene (reference sequence).